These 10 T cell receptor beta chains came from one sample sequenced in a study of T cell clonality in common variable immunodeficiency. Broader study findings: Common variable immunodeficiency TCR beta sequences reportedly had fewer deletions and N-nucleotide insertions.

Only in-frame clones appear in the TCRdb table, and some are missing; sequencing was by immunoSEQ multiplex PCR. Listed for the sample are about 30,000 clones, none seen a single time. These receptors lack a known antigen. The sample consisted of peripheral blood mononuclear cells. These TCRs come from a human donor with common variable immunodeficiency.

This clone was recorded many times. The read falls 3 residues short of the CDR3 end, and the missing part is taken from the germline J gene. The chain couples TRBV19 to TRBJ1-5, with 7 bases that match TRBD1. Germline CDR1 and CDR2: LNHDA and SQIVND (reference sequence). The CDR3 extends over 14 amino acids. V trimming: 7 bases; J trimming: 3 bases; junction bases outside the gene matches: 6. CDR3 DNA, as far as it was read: TGTGCCAGTACCTTGGACAGGCTCAATCAGCCC. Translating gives CASTLDRLNQP. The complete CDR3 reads CASTLDRLNQPQHF. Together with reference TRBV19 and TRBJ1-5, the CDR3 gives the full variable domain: DGGITQSPKYLFRKEGQNVTLSCEQNLNHDAMYWYRQDPGQGLRLIYYSQIVNDFQKGDIAEGYSVSREKKESFPLTVTSAQKNPTAFYLCASTLDRLNQPQHFGDGTRLSIL.

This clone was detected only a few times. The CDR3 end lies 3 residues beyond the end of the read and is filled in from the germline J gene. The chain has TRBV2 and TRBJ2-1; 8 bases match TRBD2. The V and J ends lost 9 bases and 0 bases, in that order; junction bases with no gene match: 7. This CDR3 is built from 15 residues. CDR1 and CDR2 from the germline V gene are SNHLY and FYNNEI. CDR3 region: CASNSGGSSYNEQFF. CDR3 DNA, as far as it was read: TGTGCCAGTAACAGCGGGGGAAGCTCCTACAATGAG.

The CDR3 here is CASRPAEGQNSPLHF. CDR3 bases read: TGTGCCAGCCGTCCGGCGGAAGGACAGAATTCACCC. The chain recombines TRBV19 with TRBJ1-6; D is possibly TRBD1 (6 bases). Read coverage stops 3 residues before the CDR3 terminus; the germline J gene supplies the remainder. The germline gives CDR1 LNHDA, CDR2 SQIVND (reference sequence). Trimming stripped 9 bases from V and 7 bases from J, with 19 bases between. The CDR3 has 15 residues. The whole variable domain, filled in from reference TRBV19 and TRBJ1-6, reads DGGITQSPKYLFRKEGQNVTLSCEQNLNHDAMYWYRQDPGQGLRLIYYSQIVNDFQKGDIAEGYSVSREKKESFPLTVTSAQKNPTAFYLCASRPAEGQNSPLHFGNGTRLTVT.

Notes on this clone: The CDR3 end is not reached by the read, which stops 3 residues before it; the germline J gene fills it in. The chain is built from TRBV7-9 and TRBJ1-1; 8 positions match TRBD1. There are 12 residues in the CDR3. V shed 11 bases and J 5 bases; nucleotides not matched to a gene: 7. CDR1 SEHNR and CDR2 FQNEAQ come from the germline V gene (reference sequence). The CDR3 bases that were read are TGTGCCCAGGGGGCTCCATGGACTGAA. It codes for CAQGAPWTE. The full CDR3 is CAQGAPWTEAFF.

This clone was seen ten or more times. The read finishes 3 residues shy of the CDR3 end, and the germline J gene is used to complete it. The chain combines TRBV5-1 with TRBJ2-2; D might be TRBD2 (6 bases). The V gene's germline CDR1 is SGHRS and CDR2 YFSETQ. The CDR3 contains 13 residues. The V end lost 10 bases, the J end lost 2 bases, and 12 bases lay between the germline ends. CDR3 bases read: TGCGCCGCTGGCGGGATTAACACCGGGGAG. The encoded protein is CAAGGINTGE. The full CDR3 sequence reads CAAGGINTGELFF.

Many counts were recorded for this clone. The sequenced CDR3 bases are TGTGCCAGCACCCAGGGATATGGC. Translation: CASTQGYG. The entire CDR3 protein is CASTQGYGYTF. The V call is TRBV12-3 or TRBV12-4, the J call TRBJ1-2; perhaps TRBD1 as D (5 bases). The read ends 3 residues early relative to the CDR3; the germline J gene fills the gap. V gave up 7 bases and J gave up 5 bases, with 8 bases separating them. This CDR3 contains 11 residues.

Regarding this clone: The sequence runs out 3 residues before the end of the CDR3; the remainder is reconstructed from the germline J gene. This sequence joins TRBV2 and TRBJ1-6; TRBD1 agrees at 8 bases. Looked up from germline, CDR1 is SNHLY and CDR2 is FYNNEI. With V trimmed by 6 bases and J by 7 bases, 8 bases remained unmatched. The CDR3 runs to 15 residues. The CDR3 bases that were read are TGTGCCAGCAGGTTGACAGGGGCCGTAAATTCACCC. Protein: CASRLTGAVNSP. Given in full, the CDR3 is CASRLTGAVNSPLHF. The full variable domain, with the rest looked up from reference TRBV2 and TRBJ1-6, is EPEVTQTPSHQVTQMGQEVILRCVPISNHLYFYWYRQILGQKVEFLVSFYNNEISEKSEIFDDQFSVERPDGSNFTLKIRSTKLEDSAMYFCASRLTGAVNSPLHFGNGTRLTVT.

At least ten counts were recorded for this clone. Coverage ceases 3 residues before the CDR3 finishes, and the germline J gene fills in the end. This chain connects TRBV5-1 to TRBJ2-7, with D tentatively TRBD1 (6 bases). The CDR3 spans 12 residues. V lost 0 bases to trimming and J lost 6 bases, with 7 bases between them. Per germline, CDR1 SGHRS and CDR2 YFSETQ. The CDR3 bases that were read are TGCGCCAGCAGCTTGGTAGGGGGCGAG. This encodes CASSLVGGE. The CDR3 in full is CASSLVGGEQYF.

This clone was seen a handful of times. The CDR3 sequence is CASTLGTDYEQYF. The covered CDR3 bases are TGCGCCAGTACCTTGGGGACAGATTACGAG. V is TRBV5-1 and J is TRBJ2-7; 7 nucleotides line up with TRBD1. The read finishes 3 residues shy of the CDR3 end, and the germline J gene is used to complete it. With 8 bases clipped from V and 4 bases from J, the junction kept 9 bases outside the gene matches. CDR3 length: 13 amino acids. CDR1 is SGHRS, CDR2 YFSETQ, per germline.

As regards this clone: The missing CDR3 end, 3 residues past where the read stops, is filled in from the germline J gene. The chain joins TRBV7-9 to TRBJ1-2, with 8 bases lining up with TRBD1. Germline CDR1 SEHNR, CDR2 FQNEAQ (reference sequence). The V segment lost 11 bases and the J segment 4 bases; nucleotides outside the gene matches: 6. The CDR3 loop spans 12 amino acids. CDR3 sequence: CAGGQGAYGYTF. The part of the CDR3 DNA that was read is TGTGCCGGGGGGCAGGGGGCCTATGGC.